The 13 T cell receptor beta chains below were found in one sample sequenced in a study of shared clonotypes between healthy human individuals. Only in-frame clones appear in the TCRdb table, and some are missing; sequencing was by immunoSEQ multiplex PCR. The data show about 2.3 million clones, more than 80% seen once. What was sequenced was naive CD4+ T cells from PBMCs. Documented subset: CD45RA+ positively selected. The origin of the receptors is a young man in good health. Some clones in this sample may be carry-over from other donors' samples.

V is TRBV7-8 and J is TRBJ2-7; 8 bases are a match to TRBD2. Per the germline V gene, CDR1 is SGHVS and CDR2 is FQNEAQ. This CDR3 comprises 15 residues. Trimming took 5 bases from V and 1 from J; bases not matched to a gene: 7. The CDR3: CASSPGLVLSYEQYF. The CDR3 DNA sequence: TGTGCCAGCAGCCCGGGACTAGTTTTATCCTACGAGCAGTACTTC.

V gene TRBV5-6 combines with J gene TRBJ2-7; the D gene could be TRBD1 or TRBD2 (5 bases each). Germline lookup yields CDR1 SGHDT and CDR2 YYEEEE. V was shortened by 3 bases and J by 0 bases, with 16 bases between the two germline ends. This CDR3 is built from 16 residues. This chain's CDR3 is CASSYSTGRVSYEQYF. CDR3 nucleotides: TGTGCCAGCAGCTACTCAACGGGACGGGTCTCCTACGAGCAGTACTTC.

CDR3 region: CASSQRNKDGYTF. The CDR3 DNA reads TGTGCCAGCAGCCAGAGAAACAAGGATGGCTACACCTTC. The gene calls are TRBV27 and TRBJ1-2; D gene uncertain. CDR3 size: 13 residues. Trimming shortened V by 6 bases and J by 6 bases, and 14 bases separated the two germline ends. The germline gives CDR1 MNHEY, CDR2 SMNVEV (reference sequence).

The rearrangement joins TRBV5-1 to TRBJ1-6, with TRBD1 matching 7 bases. The V gene end was trimmed by 4 bases and the J gene end by 8 bases; junction bases not matched to a gene: 0. Germline loops: CDR1 SGHRS, CDR2 YFSETQ. The CDR3 is made up of 12 amino acids. The DNA of the CDR3 is TGCGCCAGCAGCACAGGGGATTCACCCCTCCACTTT. This codes for CASSTGDSPLHF. The complete variable domain, with remaining parts taken from reference TRBV5-1 and TRBJ1-6, reads KAGVTQTPRYLIKTRGQQVTLSCSPISGHRSVSWYQQTPGQGLQFLFEYFSETQRNKGNFPGRFSGRQFSNSRSEMNVSTLELGDSALYLCASSTGDSPLHFGNGTRLTVT.

The chain couples TRBV14 to TRBJ1-2; the match to TRBD1 covers 7 bases. With V trimmed by 1 base and J by 6 bases, 8 bases remained unmatched. This CDR3 contains 15 residues. The germline V gene encodes CDR1 SGHDN and CDR2 FVKESK. Here the CDR3 DNA reads TGTGCCAGCAGCCAAGGACAGGGTGGTGAAAATGGCTACACCTTC. This codes for CASSQGQGGENGYTF.

The chain carries TRBV6-1 and TRBJ2-7; a possible D gene is TRBD2 (5 bases). From germline, CDR1 is MNHNS and CDR2 SASEGT. The CDR3 sequence is 15 residues long. V shed 1 base and J shed 0 bases, with 10 bases lying between them. CDR3 protein: CASSEGGRSSYEQYF. The CDR3 nucleotides are TGTGCCAGCAGTGAAGGAGGGCGGAGCTCCTACGAGCAGTACTTC.

The V call is TRBV5-8, the J call TRBJ1-4; 7 bases align to TRBD1. The V gene end was trimmed by 4 bases and the J gene end by 6 bases; junction bases not matched to a gene: 6. Germline loops: CDR1 SGHTS, CDR2 YDEGEE. This CDR3 has 14 amino acids. The DNA for the CDR3 is TGTGCCAGCAGCCTACAGGGGACCCATGAAAAACTGTTTTTT. Residues: CASSLQGTHEKLFF.

This clone appeared once. The chain has TRBV5-1 and TRBJ2-1; 9 positions match TRBD2. CDR3 length: 15 amino acids. CDR1 and CDR2 (germline): SGHRS, YFSETQ. The junction had 6 bases not matched to a gene; V was cut back by 1 base and J by 7 bases. In DNA form, the CDR3 reads TGCGCCAGCAGCTTGACGACTAGCGGAGGGAATGAGCAGTTCTTC. This gives the protein CASSLTTSGGNEQFF. The full variable domain, in which reference TRBV5-1 and TRBJ2-1 provide the parts outside the CDR3, is KAGVTQTPRYLIKTRGQQVTLSCSPISGHRSVSWYQQTPGQGLQFLFEYFSETQRNKGNFPGRFSGRQFSNSRSEMNVSTLELGDSALYLCASSLTTSGGNEQFFGPGTRLTVL.

This chain joins TRBV5-1 and TRBJ2-6; either TRBD1 or TRBD2 may fit D (5 bases each). Germline CDR1 reads SGHRS; CDR2 reads YFSETQ. Trimming shortened V by 4 bases and J by 8 bases, and 13 bases separated the two germline ends. The CDR3 runs 14 residues. Here the CDR3 reads CASSRDGVPNVLTF. In nucleotides, the CDR3 is TGCGCCAGCAGCCGGGACGGCGTGCCCAACGTCCTGACTTTC.

The V gene is TRBV18, the J gene TRBJ2-7; 7 bases align to TRBD1. This CDR3 spans 14 amino acids. J gave up 6 bases and V 5 bases, and 10 bases lay outside the gene matches. Germline CDR1 reads KGHSH; CDR2 reads LQKENI. The CDR3 DNA follows: TGTGCCAGCTCAGCTGCCACAGGGGTAGGCGAGCAGTACTTC. Its translation is CASSAATGVGEQYF.

This clone appeared a few times. The chain is built from TRBV10-3 and TRBJ1-4; 9 bases are a match to TRBD1. The CDR3 has 14 residues. J gave up 9 bases and V 1 base, and 3 bases lay outside the gene matches. Germline loops: CDR1 ENHRY, CDR2 SYGVKD. As DNA, the CDR3 is TGTGCCATCAGTGAGTTGGGGACAGGGAAAAAACTGTTTTTT. Translating gives CAISELGTGKKLFF.

The chain links TRBV6-6 to TRBJ2-1, with D perhaps TRBD1 or TRBD2 (5 bases each). V lost 7 bases to trimming and J lost 12 bases, with 25 bases between them. Germline CDR1 and CDR2: MNHNY and SVGAGI (reference sequence). The CDR3 has 15 residues. The CDR3 DNA reads TGTGCCAGCAACGAAAGAGGGGAATACCGGGCGGCGCAGTTCTTC. It encodes CASNERGEYRAAQFF.

As to this clone: Other DNA sequences of this sample code for an identical CDR3. This CDR3 is CASSLGYNEQFF. The CDR3 bases are TGTGCCAGCAGCCTGGGTTACAATGAGCAGTTCTTC. V is TRBV14 and J is TRBJ2-1, with unresolved D. Germline V gene sequence: CDR1 SGHDN, CDR2 FVKESK. V lost 4 bases to trimming and J lost 4 bases, with 5 bases between them. The CDR3 totals 12 residues.